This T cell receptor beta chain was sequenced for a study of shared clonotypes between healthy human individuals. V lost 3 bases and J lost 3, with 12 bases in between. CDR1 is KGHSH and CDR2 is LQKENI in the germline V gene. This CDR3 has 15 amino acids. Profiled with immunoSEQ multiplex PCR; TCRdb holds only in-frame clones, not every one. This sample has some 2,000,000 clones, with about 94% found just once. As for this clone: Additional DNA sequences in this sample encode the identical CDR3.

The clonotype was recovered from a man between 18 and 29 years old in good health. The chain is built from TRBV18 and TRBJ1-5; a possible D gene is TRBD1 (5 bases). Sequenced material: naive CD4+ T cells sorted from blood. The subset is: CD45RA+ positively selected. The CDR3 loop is CASSPSAGSNQPQHF. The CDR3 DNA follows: TGTGCCAGCTCACCGTCGGCAGGGTCCAATCAGCCCCAGCATTTT.